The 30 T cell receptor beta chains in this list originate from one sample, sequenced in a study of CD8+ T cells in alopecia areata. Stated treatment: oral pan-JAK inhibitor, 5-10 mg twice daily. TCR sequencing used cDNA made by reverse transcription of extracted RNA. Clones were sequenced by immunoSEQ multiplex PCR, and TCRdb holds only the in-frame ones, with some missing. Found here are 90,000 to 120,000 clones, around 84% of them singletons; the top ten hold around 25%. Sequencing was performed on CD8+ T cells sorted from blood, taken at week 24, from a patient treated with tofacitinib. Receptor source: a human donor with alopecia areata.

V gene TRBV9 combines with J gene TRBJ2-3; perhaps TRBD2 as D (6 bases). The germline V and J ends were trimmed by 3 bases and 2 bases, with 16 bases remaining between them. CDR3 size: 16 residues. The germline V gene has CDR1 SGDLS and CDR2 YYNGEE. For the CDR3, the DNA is TGTGCCAGCAGCGCGACCCCCCTGGGACTCACAGATACGCAGTATTTT. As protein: CASSATPLGLTDTQYF.

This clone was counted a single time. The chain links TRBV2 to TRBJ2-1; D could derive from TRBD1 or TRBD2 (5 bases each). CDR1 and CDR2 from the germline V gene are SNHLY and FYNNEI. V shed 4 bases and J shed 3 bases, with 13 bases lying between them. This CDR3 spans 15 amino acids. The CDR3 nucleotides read TGTGCCAGCAGTGTCTCGGGGCCTTACTACAATGAGCAGTTCTTC. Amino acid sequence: CASSVSGPYYNEQFF.

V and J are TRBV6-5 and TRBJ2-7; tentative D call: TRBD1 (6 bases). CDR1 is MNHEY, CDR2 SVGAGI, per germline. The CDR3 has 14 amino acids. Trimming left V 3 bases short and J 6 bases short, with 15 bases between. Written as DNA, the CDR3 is TGTGCCAGCAGTTATTCGACAGGATCTATCGAGCAGTACTTC. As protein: CASSYSTGSIEQYF.

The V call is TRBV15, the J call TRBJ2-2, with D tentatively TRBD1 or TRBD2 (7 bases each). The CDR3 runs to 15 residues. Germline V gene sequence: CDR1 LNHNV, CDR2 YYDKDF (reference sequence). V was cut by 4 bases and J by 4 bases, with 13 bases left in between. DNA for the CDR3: TGTGCCACCAGCATCACAGGGGAGGGCACCGGGGAGCTGTTTTTT. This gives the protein CATSITGEGTGELFF.

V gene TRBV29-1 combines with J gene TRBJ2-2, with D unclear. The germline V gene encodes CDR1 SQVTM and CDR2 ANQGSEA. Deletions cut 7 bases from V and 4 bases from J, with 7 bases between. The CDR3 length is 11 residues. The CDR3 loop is CSAGRTGELFF. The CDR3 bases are TGCAGCGCCGGTCGCACCGGGGAGCTGTTTTTT.

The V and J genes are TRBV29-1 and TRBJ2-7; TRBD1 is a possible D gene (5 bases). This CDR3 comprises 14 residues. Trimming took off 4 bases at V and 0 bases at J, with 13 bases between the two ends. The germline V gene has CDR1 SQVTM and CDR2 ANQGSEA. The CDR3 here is CSVGGEGASYEQYF. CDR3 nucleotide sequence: TGCAGCGTTGGGGGCGAAGGGGCCTCCTACGAGCAGTACTTC.

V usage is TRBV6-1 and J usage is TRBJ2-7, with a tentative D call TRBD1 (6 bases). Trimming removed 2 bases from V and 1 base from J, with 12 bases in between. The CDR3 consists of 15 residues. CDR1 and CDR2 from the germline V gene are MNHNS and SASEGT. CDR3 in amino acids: CASSEFWQGSYEQYF. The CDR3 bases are TGTGCCAGCAGTGAATTCTGGCAGGGGTCCTACGAGCAGTACTTC.

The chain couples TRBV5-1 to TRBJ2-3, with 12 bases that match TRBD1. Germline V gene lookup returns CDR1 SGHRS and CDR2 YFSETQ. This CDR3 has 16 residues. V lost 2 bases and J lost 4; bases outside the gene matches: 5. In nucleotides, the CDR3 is TGCGCCAGCAGCTTCCGGGGGACAGGGGGCCCAGATACGCAGTATTTT. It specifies CASSFRGTGGPDTQYF.

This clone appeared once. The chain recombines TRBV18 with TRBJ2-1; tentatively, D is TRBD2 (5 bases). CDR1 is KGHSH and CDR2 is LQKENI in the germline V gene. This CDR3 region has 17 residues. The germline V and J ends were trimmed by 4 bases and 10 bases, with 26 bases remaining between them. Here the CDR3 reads CASSHQPPWTVRAEQFF. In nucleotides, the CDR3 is TGTGCCAGCTCACACCAGCCTCCTTGGACTGTAAGAGCCGAGCAGTTCTTC.

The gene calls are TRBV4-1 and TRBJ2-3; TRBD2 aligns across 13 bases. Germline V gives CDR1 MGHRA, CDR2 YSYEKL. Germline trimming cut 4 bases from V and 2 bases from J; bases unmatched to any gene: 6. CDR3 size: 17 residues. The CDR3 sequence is CASSPWTSGGVTDTQYF. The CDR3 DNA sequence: TGCGCCAGCAGCCCATGGACTAGCGGGGGAGTCACAGATACGCAGTATTTT.

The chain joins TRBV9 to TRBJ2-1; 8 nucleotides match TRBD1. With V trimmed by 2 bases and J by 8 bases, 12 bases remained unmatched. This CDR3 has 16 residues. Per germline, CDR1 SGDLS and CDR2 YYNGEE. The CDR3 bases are TGTGCCAGCAGCGTCTCAGGGGGCCCTTCGATCGATGAGCAGTTCTTC. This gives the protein CASSVSGGPSIDEQFF.

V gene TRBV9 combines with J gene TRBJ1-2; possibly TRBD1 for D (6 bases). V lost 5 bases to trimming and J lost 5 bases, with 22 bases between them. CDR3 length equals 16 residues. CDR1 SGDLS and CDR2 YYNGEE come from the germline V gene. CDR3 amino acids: CASSSGAGETVYGYTF. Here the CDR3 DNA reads TGTGCCAGCAGTTCAGGGGCAGGGGAGACGGTTTATGGCTACACCTTC.

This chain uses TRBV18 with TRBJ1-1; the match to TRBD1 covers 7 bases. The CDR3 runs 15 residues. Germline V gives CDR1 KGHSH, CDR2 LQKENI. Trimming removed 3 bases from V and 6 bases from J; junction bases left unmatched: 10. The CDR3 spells CASSPSGQASSEAFF. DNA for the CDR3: TGTGCCAGCTCACCCTCCGGACAGGCAAGCTCTGAAGCTTTCTTT.

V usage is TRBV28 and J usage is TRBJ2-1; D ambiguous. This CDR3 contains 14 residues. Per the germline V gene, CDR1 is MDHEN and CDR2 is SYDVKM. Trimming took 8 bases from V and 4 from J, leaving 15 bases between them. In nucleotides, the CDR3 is TGTGCCAGCTGCCCCGGACGGCCTTACAATGAGCAGTTCTTC. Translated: CASCPGRPYNEQFF.

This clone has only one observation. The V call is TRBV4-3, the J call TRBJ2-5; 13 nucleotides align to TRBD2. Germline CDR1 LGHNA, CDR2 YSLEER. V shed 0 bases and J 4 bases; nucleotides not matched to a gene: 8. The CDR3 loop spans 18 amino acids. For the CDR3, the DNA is TGCGCCAGCAGCCAAGACAGCCGGACTAGCGGGGGAGGAGAGACCCAGTACTTC. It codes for CASSQDSRTSGGGETQYF.

DNA of the CDR3: TGTGCCAGCAGCCCGCGACAGAACATGAACACTGAAGCTTTCTTT. Translated: CASSPRQNMNTEAFF. This rearrangement joins TRBV7-9 to TRBJ1-1, with D perhaps TRBD1 (5 bases). The V gene's germline CDR1 is SEHNR and CDR2 FQNEAQ (reference sequence). The CDR3 sequence is 15 residues long. With 5 bases removed from V and 0 bases from J, the gap between germline ends came to 13 bases. The entire variable domain, with the rest obtained from reference TRBV7-9 and TRBJ1-1, is as follows: DTGVSQNPRHKITKRGQNVTFRCDPISEHNRLYWYRQTLGQGPEFLTYFQNEAQLEKSRLLSDRFSAERPKGSFSTLEIQRTEQGDSAMYLCASSPRQNMNTEAFFGQGTRLTVV.

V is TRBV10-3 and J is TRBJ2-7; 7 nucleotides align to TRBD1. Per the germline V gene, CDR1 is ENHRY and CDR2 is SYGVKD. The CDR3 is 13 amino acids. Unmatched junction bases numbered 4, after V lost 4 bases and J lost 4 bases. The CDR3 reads CAISGDRAYEQYF. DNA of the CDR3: TGTGCCATCAGTGGTGACAGGGCATACGAGCAGTACTTC.

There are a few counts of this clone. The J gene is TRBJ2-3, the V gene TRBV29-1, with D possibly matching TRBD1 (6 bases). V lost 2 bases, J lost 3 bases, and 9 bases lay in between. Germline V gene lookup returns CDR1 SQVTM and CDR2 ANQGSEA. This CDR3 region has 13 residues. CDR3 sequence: CSVERGWTDTQYF. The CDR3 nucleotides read TGCAGCGTTGAAAGGGGGTGGACAGATACGCAGTATTTT.

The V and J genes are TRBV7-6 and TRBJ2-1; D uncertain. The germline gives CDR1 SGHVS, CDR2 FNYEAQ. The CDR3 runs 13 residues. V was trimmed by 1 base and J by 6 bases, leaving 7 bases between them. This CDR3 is CASSLGPLNEQFF. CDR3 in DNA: TGTGCCAGCAGCTTAGGACCTCTCAATGAGCAGTTCTTC.

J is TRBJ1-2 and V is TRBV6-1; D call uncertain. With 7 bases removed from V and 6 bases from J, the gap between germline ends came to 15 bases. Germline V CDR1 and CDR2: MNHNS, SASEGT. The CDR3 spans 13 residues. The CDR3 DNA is TGTGCCAGCATGGAGAAGGGAATACATGGCTACACCTTC. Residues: CASMEKGIHGYTF.

In DNA, the CDR3 is TGCGCCAGCAGCCCCAAGCGGGGGCCCACAGATACGCAGTATTTT. Its protein is CASSPKRGPTDTQYF. The chain joins TRBV4-3 to TRBJ2-3, with 8 bases aligning to TRBD2. Germline V gene sequence: CDR1 LGHNA, CDR2 YSLEER. CDR3 length equals 15 residues. With 4 bases clipped from V and 2 bases from J, the junction kept 5 bases outside the gene matches.

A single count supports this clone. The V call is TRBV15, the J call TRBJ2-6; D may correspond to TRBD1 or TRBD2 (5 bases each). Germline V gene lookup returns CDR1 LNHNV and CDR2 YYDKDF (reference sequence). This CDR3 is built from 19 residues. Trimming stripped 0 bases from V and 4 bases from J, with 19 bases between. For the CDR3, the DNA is TGTGCCACCAGCAGAGAGGGTCCGGGGCCGGGTCTAGGGGCCAACGTCCTGACTTTC. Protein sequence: CATSREGPGPGLGANVLTF.

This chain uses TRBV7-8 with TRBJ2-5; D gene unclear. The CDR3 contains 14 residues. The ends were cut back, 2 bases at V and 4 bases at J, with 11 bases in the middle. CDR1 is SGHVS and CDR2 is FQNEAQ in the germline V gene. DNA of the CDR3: TGTGCCAGCAGCTTAATGGGATCCGTAGAGACCCAGTACTTC. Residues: CASSLMGSVETQYF.

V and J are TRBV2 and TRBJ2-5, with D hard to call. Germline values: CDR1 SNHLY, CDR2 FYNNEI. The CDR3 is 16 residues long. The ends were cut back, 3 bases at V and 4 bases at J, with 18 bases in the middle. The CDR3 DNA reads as TGTGCCAGCAGTGACAGTGGTCGCGGTTTAGGAGAGACCCAGTACTTC. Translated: CASSDSGRGLGETQYF.

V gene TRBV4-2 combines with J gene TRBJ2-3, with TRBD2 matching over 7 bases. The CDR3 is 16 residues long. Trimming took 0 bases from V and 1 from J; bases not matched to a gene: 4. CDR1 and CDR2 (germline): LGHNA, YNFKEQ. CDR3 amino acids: CASSQERSGGTDTQYF. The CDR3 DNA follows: TGTGCCAGCAGCCAAGAGAGGAGCGGGGGCACAGATACGCAGTATTTT.

The CDR3 sequence is CASSIDQDYNEQFF. The CDR3 coding sequence is TGTGCCAGTAGTATAGATCAGGACTACAATGAGCAGTTCTTC. The rearrangement joins TRBV19 to TRBJ2-1; D is undetermined. The CDR3 has 14 residues. Trimming took off 0 bases at V and 3 bases at J, with 6 bases between the two ends. Germline lookup yields CDR1 LNHDA and CDR2 SQIVND (reference sequence).

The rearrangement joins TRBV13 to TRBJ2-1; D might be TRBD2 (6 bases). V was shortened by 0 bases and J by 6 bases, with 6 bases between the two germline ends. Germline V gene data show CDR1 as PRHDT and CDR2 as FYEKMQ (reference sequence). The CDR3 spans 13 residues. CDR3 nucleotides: TGTGCCAGCAGCTTAGGGGGAGGCAATGAGCAGTTCTTC. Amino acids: CASSLGGGNEQFF.

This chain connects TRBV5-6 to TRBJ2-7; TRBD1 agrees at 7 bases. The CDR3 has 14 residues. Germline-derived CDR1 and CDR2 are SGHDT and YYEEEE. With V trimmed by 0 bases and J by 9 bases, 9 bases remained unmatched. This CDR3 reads CASSLVEWDSRQYF. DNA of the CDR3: TGTGCCAGCAGCTTGGTGGAATGGGACAGTAGGCAGTACTTC.

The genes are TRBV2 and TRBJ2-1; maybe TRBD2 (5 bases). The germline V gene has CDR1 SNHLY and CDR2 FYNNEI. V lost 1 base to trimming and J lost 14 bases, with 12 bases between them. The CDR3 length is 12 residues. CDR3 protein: CASSEVTGEKFF. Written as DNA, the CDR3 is TGTGCCAGCAGTGAAGTGACCGGGGAAAAGTTCTTC.

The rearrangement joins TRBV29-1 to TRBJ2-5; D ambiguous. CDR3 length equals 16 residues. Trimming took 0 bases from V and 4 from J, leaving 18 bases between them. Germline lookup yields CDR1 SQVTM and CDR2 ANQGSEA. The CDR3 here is CSVEDGVSDPPETQYF. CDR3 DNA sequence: TGCAGCGTTGAAGATGGGGTCAGCGACCCTCCAGAGACCCAGTACTTC.